This TCR beta chain was observed in a study of control samples from healthy donors and cancer patients. The V gene's germline CDR1 is SNHLY and CDR2 FYNNEI. Trimming left V 6 bases short and J 4 bases short, with 15 bases between. This CDR3 region has 15 residues. Repertoires were generated with immunoSEQ multiplex PCR, while TCRdb's copy carries only in-frame clones and drops some. This sample yields about 50,000 clones, of which 88% are seen a single time; roughly 42% belongs to the top ten. The source material was PBMCs. The clonotype was recovered from a man aged 50 to 59 with head and neck cancer. The rearrangement joins TRBV2 to TRBJ1-4, with TRBD1 as a possible D gene (6 bases). CDR3 bases: TGTGCCAGCAGCTTTCAGGGGACCCTTAATGAAAAACTGTTTTTT. The encoded protein is CASSFQGTLNEKLFF.